Shown below are 25 T cell receptor beta chains from a single sample sequenced in a study of blood T cell repertoires in COVID-19. Method: immunoSEQ multiplex PCR; TCRdb's copy keeps in-frame clones and lacks some. The sample has 290,000 or so clones; 90% are singletons. Input material: PBMCs or T cells enriched from blood (not recorded which). The receptors were gathered from a young woman with acute COVID-19.

V is TRBV2 and J is TRBJ2-7; no definite D call. The CDR3 spans 14 residues. Germline V CDR1 and CDR2: SNHLY, FYNNEI. With 3 bases removed from V and 2 bases from J, the gap between germline ends came to 11 bases. CDR3 in amino acids: CASSDATPTYEQYF. The CDR3 DNA is TGTGCCAGCAGTGATGCGACTCCTACCTACGAGCAGTACTTC. The whole variable domain, filled in from reference TRBV2 and TRBJ2-7, reads EPEVTQTPSHQVTQMGQEVILRCVPISNHLYFYWYRQILGQKVEFLVSFYNNEISEKSEIFDDQFSVERPDGSNFTLKIRSTKLEDSAMYFCASSDATPTYEQYFGPGTRLTVT.

The rearrangement uses TRBV7-3 and TRBJ1-1; no definite D call. V was trimmed by 5 bases and J by 8 bases, leaving 12 bases between them. The CDR3 totals 12 residues. Germline CDR1 is SGHTA and CDR2 is FQGTGA. In nucleotides, the CDR3 is TGTGCCAGCAGCACCTACACGGGGGAAGCTTTCTTT. This translates into CASSTYTGEAFF.

The V gene is TRBV28, the J gene TRBJ1-1, with TRBD1 matching over 8 bases. Germline V gives CDR1 MDHEN, CDR2 SYDVKM. There are 16 residues in the CDR3. V lost 4 bases to trimming and J lost 5 bases; unmatched junction nucleotides: 12. The CDR3 sequence is CASSSRTGGRETEAFF. CDR3 in DNA: TGTGCCAGCAGTTCAAGAACAGGGGGTCGGGAGACTGAAGCTTTCTTT.

This sequence joins TRBV6-1 and TRBJ1-1; no definite D call. The CDR3 totals 18 residues. Deletions cut 2 bases from V and 0 bases from J, with 19 bases between. Germline assignment: CDR1 MNHNS and CDR2 SASEGT. As DNA, the CDR3 is TGTGCCAGCAGTGAAAACCCGACCGGACTCCCTATGAACACTGAAGCTTTCTTT. This codes for CASSENPTGLPMNTEAFF.

The chain links TRBV11-3 to TRBJ2-1; 8 bases line up with TRBD2. The V gene end was trimmed by 7 bases and the J gene end by 5 bases; junction bases not matched to a gene: 10. Germline CDR1 reads SGHNT; CDR2 reads YENEEA. The CDR3 totals 15 residues. CDR3 in DNA: TGTGCCAGCACGAAGGCGGCAGCGGGAGACAATGAGCAGTTCTTC. Encoded protein: CASTKAAAGDNEQFF.

The chain carries TRBV27 and TRBJ2-1; 10 bases align to TRBD2. With 6 bases clipped from V and 7 bases from J, the junction kept 3 bases outside the gene matches. CDR1 is MNHEY and CDR2 is SMNVEV in the germline V gene (reference sequence). The CDR3 contains 13 residues. The CDR3 nucleotides are TGTGCCAGCAGGATAGCGGGAGGAAATGAGCAGTTCTTC. Translating it yields CASRIAGGNEQFF.

The V and J genes are TRBV29-1 and TRBJ1-5, with D unclear. There are 14 residues in the CDR3. Trimming shortened V by 6 bases and J by 5 bases, and 17 bases separated the two germline ends. Germline V CDR1 and CDR2: SQVTM, ANQGSEA. The CDR3: CSVQDGGSHQPQHF. DNA of the CDR3: TGCAGCGTCCAAGACGGAGGATCCCATCAGCCCCAGCATTTT.

The chain joins TRBV9 to TRBJ1-1, with 7 positions matching TRBD1. V lost 4 bases to trimming and J lost 3 bases; unmatched junction nucleotides: 9. The CDR3 length is 15 residues. CDR1 is SGDLS and CDR2 is YYNGEE in the germline V gene. For the CDR3, the DNA is TGTGCCAGCAGCCCCCTGACAGGGTCTTACACTGAAGCTTTCTTT. Translating it yields CASSPLTGSYTEAFF.

The chain uses TRBV18 and TRBJ1-2, with a weak D call TRBD1 (6 bases). CDR3 size: 15 residues. Germline assignment: CDR1 KGHSH and CDR2 LQKENI. V lost 2 bases and J lost 2, with 12 bases in between. For the CDR3, the DNA is TGTGCCAGCTCACCAAAGGGACACCACAACTATGGCTACACCTTC. Its translation: CASSPKGHHNYGYTF. The full variable domain, its missing parts supplied by reference TRBV18 and TRBJ1-2, is NAGVMQNPRHLVRRRGQEARLRCSPMKGHSHVYWYRQLPEEGLKFMVYLQKENIIDESGMPKERFSAEFPKEGPSILRIQQVVRGDSAAYFCASSPKGHHNYGYTFGSGTRLTVV.

The chain links TRBV27 to TRBJ2-5, with D tentatively TRBD2 (6 bases). V lost 2 bases and J 4 bases, leaving 8 bases between the germline ends. Germline V CDR1 and CDR2: MNHEY, SMNVEV (reference sequence). The CDR3 has 13 residues. The CDR3: CASSLRGGETQYF. Written as DNA, the CDR3 is TGTGCCAGCAGTTTAAGGGGAGGAGAGACCCAGTACTTC.

This clone was counted a single time. V is TRBV11-2 and J is TRBJ1-1, with D tentatively TRBD1 (5 bases). V was pared by 5 bases and J by 5 bases, with 12 bases between. Looked up from germline, CDR1 is SGHAT and CDR2 is FQNNGV. The CDR3 spans 13 residues. CDR3 in amino acids: CASSPSGWTEAFF. The CDR3 DNA follows: TGTGCCAGCAGCCCTTCAGGGTGGACTGAAGCTTTCTTT.

This chain links TRBV24-1 with TRBJ2-3; a weak D match, TRBD2 (6 bases). The CDR3 is 15 residues long. Per the germline V gene, CDR1 is KGHDR and CDR2 is SFDVKD. V was trimmed by 7 bases and J by 2 bases, leaving 15 bases between them. This chain's CDR3 is CATSRGGIPTDTQYF. The CDR3 nucleotides read TGTGCCACCAGCCGGGGCGGGATACCCACAGATACGCAGTATTTT.

The gene calls are TRBV28 and TRBJ2-1; tentatively, D is TRBD2 (7 bases). The V and J ends lost 6 bases and 3 bases respectively, with 18 bases between them. This CDR3 contains 16 residues. Germline loops: CDR1 MDHEN, CDR2 SYDVKM. This chain's CDR3 is CASRLGGHQYYNEQFF. In nucleotides, the CDR3 is TGTGCCAGCAGACTGGGGGGGCACCAATACTACAATGAGCAGTTCTTC.

This clone was picked up one time. Distinct nucleotide sequences in the sample also encode this CDR3. The J gene is TRBJ1-5, the V gene TRBV6-5; no reliable D call. The V end lost 6 bases, the J end lost 1 base, and 4 bases lay between the germline ends. CDR3 length: 12 amino acids. Germline V gene data show CDR1 as MNHEY and CDR2 as SVGAGI. The CDR3 coding sequence is TGTGCCAGCAGGGCCAGCAATCAGCCCCAGCATTTT. Residues: CASRASNQPQHF.

This clone was seen a few times. CDR3 sequence (DNA): TGTGCCAGCTCACCACAGACCGTACTAACCGATAGCAATCAGCCCCAGCATTTT. Protein product: CASSPQTVLTDSNQPQHF. The V call is TRBV18, the J call TRBJ1-5, with D uncertain. Trimming shortened V by 1 base and J by 0 bases, and 16 bases separated the two germline ends. CDR3 size: 18 residues. Germline values: CDR1 KGHSH, CDR2 LQKENI.

This chain connects TRBV10-3 to TRBJ2-1; TRBD2 aligns across 7 bases. Unmatched junction bases numbered 4, after V lost 0 bases and J lost 2 bases. The germline gives CDR1 ENHRY, CDR2 SYGVKD. The CDR3 contains 16 residues. CDR3 protein: CAISESMAGAYNEQFF. DNA for the CDR3: TGTGCCATCAGTGAGTCGATGGCGGGGGCCTACAATGAGCAGTTCTTC.

CDR3: CAWTPGGGALHF. DNA of the CDR3: TGTGCCTGGACCCCGGGAGGGGGGGCCCTCCACTTT. V is TRBV30 and J is TRBJ1-6, with D perhaps matching TRBD1 (6 bases). Germline lookup yields CDR1 GTSNPN and CDR2 SVGIG (reference sequence). CDR3 size: 12 residues. Between the trimmed V and J ends, which lost 4 bases and 14 bases, there was a span of 15 bases.

The genes are TRBV2 and TRBJ2-1; 10 bases map to TRBD2. The junction had 3 bases not matched to a gene; V was cut back by 2 bases and J by 5 bases. Per germline, CDR1 SNHLY and CDR2 FYNNEI. CDR3 length: 15 residues. The CDR3 is CASSEWTSGNNEQFF. CDR3 sequence (DNA): TGTGCCAGCAGTGAATGGACTAGCGGAAACAATGAGCAGTTCTTC.

This rearrangement joins TRBV24-1 to TRBJ2-1, with 13 bases lining up with TRBD2. The CDR3 loop spans 16 amino acids. Looked up from germline, CDR1 is KGHDR and CDR2 is SFDVKD. Trimming cost V 1 base and J 7 bases; bases outside gene matches: 3. CDR3 amino acids: CATSDFGLAGANEQFF. CDR3 nucleotides: TGTGCCACCAGTGATTTTGGACTAGCGGGAGCTAATGAGCAGTTCTTC.

Points on this clone: A much larger clone sits a single nucleotide away, making a read error possible. This chain links TRBV7-9 with TRBJ2-1; a weak D match, TRBD2 (6 bases). CDR3 length equals 13 residues. Trimming removed 5 bases at V and 4 bases at J, with 9 bases between. CDR1 is SEHNR and CDR2 is FQNEAQ in the germline V gene (reference sequence). For the CDR3, the DNA is TGTGCCAGCAGCCCCGGGACTTACAATGAGCAGTTCTTC. Protein product: CASSPGTYNEQFF.

This chain links TRBV5-6 with TRBJ2-5, with TRBD2 matching 7 bases. J was trimmed by 4 bases and V by 0 bases; bases with no gene match: 3. The germline gives CDR1 SGHDT, CDR2 YYEEEE. CDR3 size: 14 residues. CDR3 residues: CASSLGASGETQYF. The DNA of the CDR3 is TGTGCCAGCAGCTTGGGGGCTAGCGGAGAGACCCAGTACTTC. The variable domain in full, completed from reference TRBV5-6 and TRBJ2-5, reads DAGVTQSPTHLIKTRGQQVTLRCSPKSGHDTVSWYQQALGQGPQFIFQYYEEEERQRGNFPDRFSGHQFPNYSSELNVNALLLGDSALYLCASSLGASGETQYFGPGTRLLVL.

The gene calls are TRBV27 and TRBJ1-6, with 8 bases aligning to TRBD1. CDR1 MNHEY and CDR2 SMNVEV come from the germline V gene (reference sequence). This CDR3 spans 12 amino acids. The V and J ends lost 4 bases and 10 bases, in that order; junction bases with no gene match: 0. The CDR3 DNA sequence: TGTGCCAGCAGTTGGACAGGGTCACCCCTCCACTTT. This sequence encodes CASSWTGSPLHF.

Written as DNA, the CDR3 is TGTGCCAGCAGGGCTCGGGACACCCAATACTTC. Its protein product is CASRARDTQYF. This rearrangement joins TRBV28 to TRBJ2-7, with a weak D call TRBD1 (6 bases). This CDR3 has 11 amino acids. Germline assignment: CDR1 MDHEN and CDR2 SYDVKM. Between the trimmed V and J ends, which lost 6 bases and 13 bases, there was a span of 16 bases.

Written as DNA, the CDR3 is TGTGCCAGCAGTGAACCGGGGGGAACGAACACTGAAGCTTTCTTT. Protein product: CASSEPGGTNTEAFF. The chain links TRBV2 to TRBJ1-1, with D possibly TRBD1 on 5 matching bases. Germline CDR1 SNHLY, CDR2 FYNNEI. The CDR3 runs to 15 residues. V dropped 2 bases and J dropped 1 base, with 11 bases sitting between them.

In its sample, this clone was seen a few times. The rearrangement uses TRBV2 and TRBJ1-1; TRBD1 is a possible D gene (5 bases). This CDR3 is built from 15 residues. Trimming shortened V by 8 bases and J by 1 base, and 17 bases separated the two germline ends. Germline CDR1 and CDR2: SNHLY and FYNNEI. In nucleotides, the CDR3 is TGTGCCAGCGAGACAGCCTTGTATACGAACACTGAAGCTTTCTTT. Translated: CASETALYTNTEAFF.